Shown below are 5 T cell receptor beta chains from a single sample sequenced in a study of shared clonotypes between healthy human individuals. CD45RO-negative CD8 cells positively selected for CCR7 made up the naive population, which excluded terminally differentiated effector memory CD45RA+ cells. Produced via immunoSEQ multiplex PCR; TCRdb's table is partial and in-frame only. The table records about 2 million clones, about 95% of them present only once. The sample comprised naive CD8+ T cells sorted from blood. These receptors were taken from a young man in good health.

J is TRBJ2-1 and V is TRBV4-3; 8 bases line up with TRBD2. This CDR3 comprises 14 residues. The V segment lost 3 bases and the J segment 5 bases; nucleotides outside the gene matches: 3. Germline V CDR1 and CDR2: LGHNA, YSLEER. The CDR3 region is CASSHSAGDNEQFF. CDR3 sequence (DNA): TGCGCCAGCAGCCACTCAGCGGGAGACAATGAGCAGTTCTTC.

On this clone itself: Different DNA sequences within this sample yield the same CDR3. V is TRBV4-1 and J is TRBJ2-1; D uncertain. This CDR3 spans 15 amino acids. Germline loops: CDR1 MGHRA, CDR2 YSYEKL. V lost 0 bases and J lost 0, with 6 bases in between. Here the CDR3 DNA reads TGCGCCAGCAGCCAAGATAGGGACTCCTACAATGAGCAGTTCTTC. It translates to CASSQDRDSYNEQFF.

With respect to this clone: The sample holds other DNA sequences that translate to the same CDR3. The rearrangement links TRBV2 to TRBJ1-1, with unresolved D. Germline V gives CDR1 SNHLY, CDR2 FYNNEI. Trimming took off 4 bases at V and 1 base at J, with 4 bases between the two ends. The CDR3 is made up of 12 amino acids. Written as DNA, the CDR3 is TGTGCCAGCAGTGGTGGGAACACTGAAGCTTTCTTT. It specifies CASSGGNTEAFF.

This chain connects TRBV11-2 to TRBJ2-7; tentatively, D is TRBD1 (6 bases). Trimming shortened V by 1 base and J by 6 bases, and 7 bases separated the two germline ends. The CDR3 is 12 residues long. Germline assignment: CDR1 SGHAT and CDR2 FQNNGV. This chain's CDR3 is CASSLAGAEQYF. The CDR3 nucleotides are TGTGCCAGCAGCTTAGCAGGGGCCGAGCAGTACTTC.

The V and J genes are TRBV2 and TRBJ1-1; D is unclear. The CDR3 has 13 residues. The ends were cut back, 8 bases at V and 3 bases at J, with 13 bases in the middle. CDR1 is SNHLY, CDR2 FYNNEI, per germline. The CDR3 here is CASGDALYTEAFF. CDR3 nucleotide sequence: TGTGCCAGCGGAGACGCATTGTACACTGAAGCTTTCTTT.